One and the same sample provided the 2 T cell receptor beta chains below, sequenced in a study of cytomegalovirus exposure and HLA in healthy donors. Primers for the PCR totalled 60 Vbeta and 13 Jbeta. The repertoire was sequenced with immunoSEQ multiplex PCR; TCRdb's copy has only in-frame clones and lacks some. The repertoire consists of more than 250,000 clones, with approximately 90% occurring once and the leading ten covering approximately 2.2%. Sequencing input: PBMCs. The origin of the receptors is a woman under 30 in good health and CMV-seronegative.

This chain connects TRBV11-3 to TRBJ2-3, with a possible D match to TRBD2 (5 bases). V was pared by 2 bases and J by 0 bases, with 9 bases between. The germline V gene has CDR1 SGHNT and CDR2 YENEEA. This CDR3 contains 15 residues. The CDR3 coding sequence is TGTGCCAGCAGCTTACATAGCGCCAGCACAGATACGCAGTATTTT. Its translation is CASSLHSASTDTQYF.

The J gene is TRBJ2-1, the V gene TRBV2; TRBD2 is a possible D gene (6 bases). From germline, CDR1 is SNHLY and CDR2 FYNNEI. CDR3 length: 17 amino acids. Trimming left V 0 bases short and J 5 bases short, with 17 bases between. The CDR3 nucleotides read TGTGCCAGCAGTGAAGCCCCGGGACTCCCACCCGACAATGAGCAGTTCTTC. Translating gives CASSEAPGLPPDNEQFF.